The present entry profiles one T cell receptor beta chain with its context. Its matching antigen is unknown. This CDR3 has 12 residues. The germline V and J ends were trimmed by 1 base and 7 bases, with 8 bases remaining between them. Per the germline V gene, CDR1 is SGHAT and CDR2 is FQNNGV. The assay was immunoSEQ multiplex PCR, and TCRdb's table has in-frame clones only and misses some. The sample has roughly 150,000 clones, roughly nine tenths seen once. The data derive from a study of T cell responses to AZD1222 COVID-19 vaccine. Overall study results and limits: The sample set comprised mostly white British donors with more females, and clonal diversity was possibly underestimated. With two AZD1222 doses given, Spike-specific TCR breadth and depth both rose.

This clonotype was obtained from an adult in good health. Sequencing was performed on peripheral blood, taken on day 0 of AZD1222 vaccination. The chain is built from TRBV11-2 and TRBJ2-7, with D perhaps being TRBD1 or TRBD2 (5 bases each). The DNA of the CDR3 is TGTGCCAGCAGCTTAGGAGGGGTTGAGCAGTACTTC. Amino acids: CASSLGGVEQYF.